This T cell receptor (beta chain) was captured by sequencing in a study of cytomegalovirus exposure and HLA in healthy donors. A multiplex PCR was run with 60 Vbeta primers and 13 Jbeta primers. Here immunoSEQ multiplex PCR was the method, and the copy in TCRdb shows in-frame clones only, minus some. The top ten clones hold approximately 2% of a sample with under 200,000 clones, 80% of them seen once. The sequence was collected from a human donor in good health. The sequencing sample was made of PBMCs.

CDR3 protein: CASSQGGTSGALYNEQFF. The DNA of the CDR3 is TGTGCCAGCAGCCAAGGGGGGACTAGCGGGGCCCTTTACAATGAGCAGTTCTTC. The V call is TRBV4-2, the J call TRBJ2-1; 13 bases line up with TRBD2. In germline, CDR1 is LGHNA, CDR2 YNFKEQ. The CDR3 extends over 18 amino acids. Trimming at V came to 1 base and at J to 4 bases, leaving 7 bases not matched to a gene.